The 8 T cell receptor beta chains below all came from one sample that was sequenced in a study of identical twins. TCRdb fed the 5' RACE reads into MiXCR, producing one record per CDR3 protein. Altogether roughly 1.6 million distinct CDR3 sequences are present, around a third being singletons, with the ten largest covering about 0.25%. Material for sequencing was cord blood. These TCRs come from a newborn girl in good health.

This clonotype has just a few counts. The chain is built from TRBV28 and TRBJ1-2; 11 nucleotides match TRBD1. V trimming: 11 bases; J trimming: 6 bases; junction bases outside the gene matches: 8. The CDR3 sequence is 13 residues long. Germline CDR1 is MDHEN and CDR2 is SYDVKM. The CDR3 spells CAVLVDRGHGYTF. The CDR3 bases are TGTGCCGTGCTCGTGGACAGGGGGCATGGCTACACCTTC.

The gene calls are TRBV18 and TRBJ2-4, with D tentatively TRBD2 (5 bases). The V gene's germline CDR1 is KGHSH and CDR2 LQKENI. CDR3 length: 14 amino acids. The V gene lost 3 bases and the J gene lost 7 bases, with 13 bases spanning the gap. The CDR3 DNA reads TGTGCCAGCTCACCCCTACAGTCGGGGAACATTCAGTACTTC. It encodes CASSPLQSGNIQYF.

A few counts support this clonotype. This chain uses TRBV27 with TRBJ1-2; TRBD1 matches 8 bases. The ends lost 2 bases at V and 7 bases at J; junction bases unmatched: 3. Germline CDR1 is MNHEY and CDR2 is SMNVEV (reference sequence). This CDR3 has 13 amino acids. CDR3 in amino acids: CASSLTGGCGYTF. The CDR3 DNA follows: TGTGCCAGCAGTTTAACAGGGGGTTGTGGCTACACCTTC.

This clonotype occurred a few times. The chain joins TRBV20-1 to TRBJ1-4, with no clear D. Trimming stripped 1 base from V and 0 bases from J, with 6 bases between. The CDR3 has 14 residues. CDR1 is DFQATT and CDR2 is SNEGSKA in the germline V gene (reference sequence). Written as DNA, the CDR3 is TGCAGTGCTAGAGCAGCTTCAACTAATGAAAAACTGTTTTTT. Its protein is CSARAASTNEKLFF.

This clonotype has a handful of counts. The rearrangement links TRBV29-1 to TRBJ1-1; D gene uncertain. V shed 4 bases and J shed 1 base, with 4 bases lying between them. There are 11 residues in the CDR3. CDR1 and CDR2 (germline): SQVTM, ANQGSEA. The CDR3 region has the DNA TGCAGCGTTGTTAGGAACACTGAAGCTTTCTTT. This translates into CSVVRNTEAFF.

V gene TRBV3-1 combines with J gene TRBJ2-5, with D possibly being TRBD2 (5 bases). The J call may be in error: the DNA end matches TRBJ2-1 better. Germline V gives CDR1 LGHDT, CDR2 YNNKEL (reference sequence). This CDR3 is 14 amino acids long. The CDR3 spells CASSQYRGQETQFF. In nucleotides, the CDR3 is TGTGCCAGCAGCCAATATCGAGGGCAAGAGACCCAGTTCTTC.

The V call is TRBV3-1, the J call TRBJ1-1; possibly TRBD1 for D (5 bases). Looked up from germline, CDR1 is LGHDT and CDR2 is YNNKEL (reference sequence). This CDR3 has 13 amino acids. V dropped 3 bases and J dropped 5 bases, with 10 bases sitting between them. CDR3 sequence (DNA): TGTGCCAGCAGCCAGACAGCGAGGACTGAAGCTTTCTTT. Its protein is CASSQTARTEAFF.

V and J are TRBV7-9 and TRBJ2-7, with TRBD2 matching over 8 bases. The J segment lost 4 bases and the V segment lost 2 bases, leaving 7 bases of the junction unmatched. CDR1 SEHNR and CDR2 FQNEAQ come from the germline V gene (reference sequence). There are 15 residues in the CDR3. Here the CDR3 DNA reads TGTGCCAGCAGCTTATCTCGGCGGGGGGAATACGAGCAGTACTTC. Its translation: CASSLSRRGEYEQYF.